There are a few counts of the clone carrying this T cell receptor (beta chain). These data originate in a study of patients and donors after allogeneic stem cell transplantation. One entry per CDR3 protein results from TCRdb running MiXCR on the RT-PCR reads. The table has tens of thousands of distinct CDR3 sequences, roughly 50% seen once. The trim removed 1 base at V and 6 bases at J, leaving 3 bases unmatched. This CDR3 comprises 15 residues. The source of this sequence is a human donor who was either an allogeneic HSCT recipient or a stem cell or donor lymphocyte infusion donor (not recorded which). It is not recorded whose cells these are; they may come from a transplant donor. The sample was blood, either unsorted or a sorted T cell fraction (not recorded which). This rearrangement joins TRBV12-3 or TRBV12-4 to TRBJ1-6; 7 bases fit TRBD1. The CDR3 loop is CASSLGQGGNSPLHF. The CDR3 DNA sequence: TGTGCCAGCAGTTTAGGACAGGGTGGTAATTCACCCCTCCACTTT.